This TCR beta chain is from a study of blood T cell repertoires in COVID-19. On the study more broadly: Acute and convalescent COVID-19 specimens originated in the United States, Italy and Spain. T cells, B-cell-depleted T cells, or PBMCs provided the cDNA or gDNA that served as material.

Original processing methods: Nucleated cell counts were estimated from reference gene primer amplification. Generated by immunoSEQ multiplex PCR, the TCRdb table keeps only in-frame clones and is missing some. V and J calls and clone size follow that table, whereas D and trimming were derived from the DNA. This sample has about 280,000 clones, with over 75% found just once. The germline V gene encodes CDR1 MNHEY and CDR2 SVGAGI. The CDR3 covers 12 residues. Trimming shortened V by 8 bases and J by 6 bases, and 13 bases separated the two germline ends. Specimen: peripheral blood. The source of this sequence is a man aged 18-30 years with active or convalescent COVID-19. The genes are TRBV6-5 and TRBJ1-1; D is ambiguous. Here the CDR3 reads CASCKGVPEAFF. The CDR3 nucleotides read TGTGCCAGCTGTAAGGGAGTGCCTGAAGCTTTCTTT.